The entry below gives a single T cell receptor beta chain sequence along with its context. A much larger clonotype is one base distant, so this may be a read error. The sample is drawn from a study of blood T cells in healthy people across ages. Each donor had approximately 10 milliliters of peripheral blood drawn. PBMCs, at least 7 million per sample, were isolated. Extracted total RNA amounted to at least 6 micrograms for each sample. The V gene end was trimmed by 4 bases and the J gene end by 5 bases; junction bases not matched to a gene: 11. This CDR3 spans 16 amino acids. CDR1 and CDR2 from the germline V gene are SGHRS and YFSETQ. Next came a second PCR, run for roughly 6 to 11 cycles, which used a sample-barcoded 5' primer along with a J-beta primer mix. TCRdb redid the calling of the 5' RACE reads with MiXCR, one entry per CDR3 protein. The sample has approximately 810,000 distinct CDR3 sequences, under 40% seen once.

The rearrangement uses TRBV5-1 and TRBJ2-3; 9 bases are a match to TRBD1. Specimen: blood. The source of this sequence is a man aged 18-30 years in good health. The DNA for the CDR3 is TGCGCCAGCAGCCACGGGACAGGGAGAACGAAAGATACGCAGTATTTT. Encoded protein: CASSHGTGRTKDTQYF.